This T cell receptor (beta chain) was found in a study of blood T cell repertoires in COVID-19. About the study: COVID-19 samples, acute and convalescent, were from the United States, Italy and Spain. The analysed material was cDNA or gDNA that came from T cells, B-cell-depleted T cells, or PBMCs.

Trimming took 5 bases from V and 2 from J; bases not matched to a gene: 4. This CDR3 contains 14 residues. CDR1 is LNHDA, CDR2 SQIVND, per germline (reference sequence). Authors' analysis steps: It was from reference gene primer amplification that nucleated cell counts were estimated. The assay was immunoSEQ multiplex PCR, and TCRdb's table has in-frame clones only and misses some. V, J and clone size derive from that table, while D and trimming were established from the DNA sequence. Of approximately 180,000 clones in the sample, around 80% were seen once. The V call is TRBV19, the J call TRBJ2-7; 9 bases are a match to TRBD1. The sample comprised peripheral blood. The TCR was taken from a middle-aged woman with COVID-19, enrolled during active disease. The CDR3 reads CASSADRGTYEQYF. The CDR3 DNA reads TGTGCCAGTAGTGCGGACAGGGGTACCTACGAGCAGTACTTC.